One and the same sample provided the 15 T cell receptor beta chains below, sequenced in a study of shared T cell receptors in the human thymus. Data came from immunoSEQ multiplex PCR; TCRdb stores just in-frame clones and leaves some out. The sample lists hundreds of thousands of clones; 88% were seen once. This sample was also put to use in a study of human thymus T cells.

Sequencing was performed on thymocytes. The receptors derive from a boy younger than two with a congenital heart defect.

The chain recombines TRBV5-6 with TRBJ2-7; 8 positions agree with TRBD1. Unmatched junction bases numbered 20, after V lost 0 bases and J lost 6 bases. From germline, CDR1 is SGHDT and CDR2 YYEEEE. This CDR3 comprises 19 residues. CDR3 protein: CASSLGPGDRRRVASEQYF. The CDR3 bases are TGTGCCAGCAGCTTGGGGCCCGGGGACAGGAGAAGGGTTGCGTCCGAGCAGTACTTC.

This clone was detected only once. The gene calls are TRBV6-4 and TRBJ1-2; no reliable D call. Trimming removed 0 bases at V and 2 bases at J, with 7 bases between. CDR1 and CDR2 (germline): MRHNA, SNTAGT. The CDR3 length is 14 residues. CDR3 amino acids: CASSDSYSNYGYTF. Written as DNA, the CDR3 is TGTGCCAGCAGTGACTCCTACTCCAACTATGGCTACACCTTC.

The V and J genes are TRBV4-3 and TRBJ2-7; 11 bases are shared with TRBD2. V lost 0 bases, J lost 5 bases, and 12 bases stayed unmatched. The length of the CDR3 is 18 residues. Germline CDR1 is LGHNA and CDR2 is YSLEER. The CDR3: CASSQEGTSGRLGHEQYF. The CDR3 region has the DNA TGCGCCAGCAGCCAAGAGGGGACTAGCGGCCGGTTGGGCCACGAGCAGTACTTC.

This chain uses TRBV4-1 with TRBJ2-1; perhaps TRBD1 as D (5 bases). Trimming removed 0 bases at V and 6 bases at J, with 9 bases between. The germline V gene encodes CDR1 MGHRA and CDR2 YSYEKL. The CDR3 totals 14 residues. The CDR3 loop is CASSQDGRANEQFF. In DNA, the CDR3 is TGCGCCAGCAGCCAAGATGGCAGGGCCAATGAGCAGTTCTTC.

The rearrangement joins TRBV10-3 to TRBJ2-7, with D maybe TRBD1 (5 bases). The CDR3 consists of 17 residues. Germline V gives CDR1 ENHRY, CDR2 SYGVKD. The ends were cut back, 6 bases at V and 1 base at J, with 22 bases in the middle. In DNA, the CDR3 is TGTGCCATCAGCCCGGACAACGCCTCTCCCAAATCCTACGAGCAGTACTTC. Translated, it gives CAISPDNASPKSYEQYF.

This clone was found once. The chain carries TRBV27 and TRBJ2-7; 9 bases agree with TRBD2. CDR3 size: 16 residues. Germline V lookup: CDR1 MNHEY, CDR2 SMNVEV (reference sequence). With V trimmed by 4 bases and J by 2 bases, 9 bases remained unmatched. The CDR3 sequence is CASSCGRATPTYEQYF. CDR3 nucleotide sequence: TGTGCCAGCAGTTGCGGGAGGGCCACCCCTACCTACGAGCAGTACTTC.

This chain joins TRBV28 and TRBJ2-7; 8 bases fit TRBD1. Germline V gene sequence: CDR1 MDHEN, CDR2 SYDVKM. V shed 1 base, J shed 4 bases, and the junction held 12 bases outside the gene matches. The CDR3 spans 17 residues. CDR3 region: CASSLLRATGAGYEQYF. The CDR3 bases are TGTGCCAGCAGTTTATTGCGTGCGACAGGGGCGGGGTACGAGCAGTACTTC.

CDR3 in amino acids: CSVEGRANTEAFF. The CDR3 region has the DNA TGCAGCGTTGAGGGCAGAGCCAACACTGAAGCTTTCTTT. The chain couples TRBV29-1 to TRBJ1-1, with D unclear. Germline CDR1 is SQVTM and CDR2 is ANQGSEA. Between the trimmed V and J ends, which lost 3 bases and 2 bases, there was a span of 10 bases. This CDR3 contains 13 residues.

The count of this clone is one. The gene calls are TRBV2 and TRBJ2-7, with 12 bases aligning to TRBD2. Germline V gives CDR1 SNHLY, CDR2 FYNNEI. CDR3 length equals 18 residues. With V trimmed by 2 bases and J by 3 bases, 11 bases remained unmatched. The CDR3 DNA is TGTGCCAGCAGTGAATATCTAGCGGGAGGGGGGGACCGCTACGAGCAGTACTTC. This codes for CASSEYLAGGGDRYEQYF.

This clone appeared a few times. The chain employs TRBV25-1 and TRBJ2-3; 9 bases map to TRBD2. The germline gives CDR1 MGHDK, CDR2 SYGVNS. The CDR3 contains 17 residues. V dropped 3 bases and J dropped 6; count of bases not matched to a gene: 13. CDR3 in amino acids: CASSERLAGGRSDTQYF. In DNA form, the CDR3 reads TGTGCCAGCAGTGAGCGCCTGGCGGGAGGGAGGTCGGATACGCAGTATTTT.

The V gene is TRBV4-3, the J gene TRBJ2-5, with 11 bases that match TRBD2. Per germline, CDR1 LGHNA and CDR2 YSLEER. The CDR3 is 15 amino acids. V was pared by 4 bases and J by 2 bases, with 3 bases of the junction left unmatched. The CDR3 spells CASSPTSGEQETQYF. The DNA of the CDR3 is TGCGCCAGCAGCCCGACTAGCGGGGAGCAAGAGACCCAGTACTTC.

As for this clone: A junction boundary mismatches the germline segment, possibly from a read error. This chain joins TRBV27 and TRBJ2-2; possibly TRBD2 for D (5 bases). The germline V gene encodes CDR1 MNHEY and CDR2 SMNVEV (reference sequence). The CDR3 has 15 residues. Here the CDR3 reads CASSLYRGNTGELFF. The CDR3 nucleotides are TGTGCCAGCAGCTTATATCGGGGGAACACCGGGGAGCTGTTTTTT.

This clone has only one observation. V and J are TRBV20-1 and TRBJ2-2, with D unclear. CDR3 length: 11 residues. CDR1 is DFQATT, CDR2 SNEGSKA, per germline (reference sequence). V was pared by 1 base and J by 8 bases, with 5 bases between. CDR3 amino acids: CSARAVGELFF. The CDR3 region has the DNA TGCAGTGCTAGAGCCGTTGGGGAGCTGTTTTTT.

The chain couples TRBV14 to TRBJ1-5; 7 nucleotides line up with TRBD1. The trim removed 1 base at V and 1 base at J, leaving 16 bases unmatched. CDR1 is SGHDN and CDR2 is FVKESK in the germline V gene. This CDR3 has 20 residues. The CDR3 sequence: CASSQGSPQGWEASNQPQHF. The DNA of the CDR3 is TGTGCCAGCAGCCAAGGGTCGCCACAGGGGTGGGAGGCGAGCAATCAGCCCCAGCATTTT.

The V gene is TRBV19, the J gene TRBJ1-5, with 7 nucleotides matching TRBD1. Germline loops: CDR1 LNHDA, CDR2 SQIVND (reference sequence). This CDR3 region has 18 residues. V was clipped by 1 base and J by 7 bases; unmatched bases: 16. The CDR3 spells CASSIARPSTGLRQPQHF. In DNA, the CDR3 is TGTGCCAGTAGTATAGCCCGCCCCTCGACAGGGTTGCGCCAGCCCCAGCATTTT.